The 10 T cell receptor beta chains presented below share a single source sample, sequenced in a study of shared clonotypes between healthy human individuals. Method: immunoSEQ multiplex PCR; TCRdb's copy keeps in-frame clones and lacks some. The sample yields about 380,000 clones, just over 95% seen once. The sequenced material came from memory CD8+ T cells sorted from blood. The sample's subset: CD45RO+ cells pooled with CCR7-negative TemRA cells. The source of these receptors is a man aged 30-40 years in good health.

The V call is TRBV30, the J call TRBJ2-5, with 8 bases that match TRBD1. V lost 7 bases, J lost 2 bases, and 9 bases stayed unmatched. CDR1 is GTSNPN, CDR2 SVGIG, per germline (reference sequence). The CDR3 totals 14 residues. The DNA of the CDR3 is TGTGCCTACCTAGGCGGGACAGGTCAAGAGACCCAGTACTTC. This sequence encodes CAYLGGTGQETQYF. Filled out from reference TRBV30 and TRBJ2-5, the complete variable domain reads SQTIHQWPATLVQPVGSPLSLECTVEGTSNPNLYWYRQAAGRGLQLLFYSVGIGQISSEVPQNLSASRPQDRQFILSSKKLLLSDSGFYLCAYLGGTGQETQYFGPGTRLLVL.

The CDR3 spells CASSQEWTYNEQFF. CDR3 nucleotide sequence: TGCGCCAGCAGCCAAGAGTGGACTTACAATGAGCAGTTCTTC. The V gene is TRBV4-1, the J gene TRBJ2-1; possibly TRBD2 for D (5 bases). CDR3 length: 14 amino acids. V gave up 0 bases and J gave up 4 bases, with 7 bases separating them. CDR1 is MGHRA and CDR2 is YSYEKL in the germline V gene.

A note on this clone: Other DNA sequences within the sample encode an identical CDR3. This sequence joins TRBV30 and TRBJ2-3; D might be TRBD2 (5 bases). The V end lost 1 base, the J end lost 0 bases, and 5 bases lay between the germline ends. The CDR3 length is 13 residues. CDR1 is GTSNPN and CDR2 is SVGIG in the germline V gene (reference sequence). The CDR3 loop is CAWSGGSTDTQYF. The CDR3 bases are TGTGCCTGGAGTGGCGGGAGCACAGATACGCAGTATTTT. Supplemented by reference TRBV30 and TRBJ2-3, the full variable domain reads SQTIHQWPATLVQPVGSPLSLECTVEGTSNPNLYWYRQAAGRGLQLLFYSVGIGQISSEVPQNLSASRPQDRQFILSSKKLLLSDSGFYLCAWSGGSTDTQYFGPGTRLTVL.

The rearrangement links TRBV20-1 to TRBJ1-4; D gene unclear. V lost 3 bases to trimming and J lost 2 bases, with 1 base between them. Germline assignment: CDR1 DFQATT and CDR2 SNEGSKA (reference sequence). This CDR3 has 11 residues. The chain's CDR3 is CSASTNEKLFF. In nucleotides, the CDR3 is TGCAGTGCTAGCACTAATGAAAAACTGTTTTTT.

This clone has a single count. V usage is TRBV6-1 and J usage is TRBJ2-2; D assignment may be TRBD1 or TRBD2 (6 bases each). This CDR3 region has 14 residues. Trimming left V 10 bases short and J 6 bases short, with 18 bases between. Germline loops: CDR1 MNHNS, CDR2 SASEGT. CDR3 DNA: TGTGCCACTCGGCTAAAGGGGGGACCCGGGGAGCTGTTTTTT. This encodes CATRLKGGPGELFF.

The chain employs TRBV5-1 and TRBJ2-5; 8 bases align to TRBD2. Germline assignment: CDR1 SGHRS and CDR2 YFSETQ. V trimming: 1 base; J trimming: 5 bases; junction bases outside the gene matches: 10. The CDR3 extends over 16 amino acids. The CDR3 here is CASSLPPGRAGETQYF. The CDR3 DNA reads as TGCGCCAGCAGCTTGCCTCCCGGGAGGGCCGGGGAGACCCAGTACTTC.

V is TRBV27 and J is TRBJ2-3; D assignment may be TRBD1 or TRBD2 (5 bases each). Germline CDR1 MNHEY, CDR2 SMNVEV (reference sequence). The CDR3 covers 14 residues. Trimming took 2 bases from V and 6 from J, leaving 12 bases between them. The CDR3 nucleotides read TGTGCCAGCAGTTTAGCAGGGAGCGGTGATACGCAGTATTTT. It translates to CASSLAGSGDTQYF.

Details on this clone: This sample also contains other DNA sequences that code for the same CDR3. The CDR3 loop is CASSLPGQETQYF. The CDR3 DNA reads as TGTGCCAGCAGTTTACCGGGGCAAGAGACCCAGTACTTC. The rearrangement joins TRBV28 to TRBJ2-5; D perhaps matches TRBD2 (5 bases). From germline, CDR1 is MDHEN and CDR2 SYDVKM. V lost 2 bases and J lost 2, with 6 bases in between. The CDR3 contains 13 residues. Full variable domain (missing parts from reference TRBV28 and TRBJ2-5): DVKVTQSSRYLVKRTGEKVFLECVQDMDHENMFWYRQDPGLGLRLIYFSYDVKMKEKGDIPEGYSVSREKKERFSLILESASTNQTSMYLCASSLPGQETQYFGPGTRLLVL.

This clone appeared once. A junction boundary mismatches the germline segment, possibly from a read error. V usage is TRBV30 and J usage is TRBJ2-7, with D possibly being TRBD1 or TRBD2 (6 bases each). The germline V gene encodes CDR1 GTSNPN and CDR2 SVGIG (reference sequence). CDR3 length: 12 amino acids. The CDR3: CVWGRGQNEQYF. The CDR3 nucleotides are TGTGTCTGGGGACGGGGGCAGAACGAGCAGTACTTC.

The V and J genes are TRBV7-9 and TRBJ1-1, with D possibly TRBD1 on 5 matching bases. This CDR3 contains 12 residues. Per the germline V gene, CDR1 is SEHNR and CDR2 is FQNEAQ (reference sequence). Trimming took off 7 bases at V and 5 bases at J, with 11 bases between the two ends. The CDR3 bases are TGTGCCAGCACGGCGGGGGGGACTGAAGCTTTCTTT. This translates into CASTAGGTEAFF.